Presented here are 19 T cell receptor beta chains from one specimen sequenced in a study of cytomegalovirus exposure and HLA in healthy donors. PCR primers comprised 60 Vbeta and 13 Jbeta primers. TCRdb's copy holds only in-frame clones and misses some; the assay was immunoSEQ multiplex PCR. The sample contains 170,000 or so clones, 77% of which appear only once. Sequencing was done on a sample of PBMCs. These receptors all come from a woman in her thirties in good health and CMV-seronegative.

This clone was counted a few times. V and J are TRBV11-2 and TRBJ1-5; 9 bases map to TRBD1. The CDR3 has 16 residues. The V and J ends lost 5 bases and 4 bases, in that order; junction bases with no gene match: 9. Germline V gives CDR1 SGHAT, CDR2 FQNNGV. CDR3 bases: TGTGCCAGCAGCCGCGGGACAGGGCCAGGGAATCAGCCCCAGCATTTT. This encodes CASSRGTGPGNQPQHF.

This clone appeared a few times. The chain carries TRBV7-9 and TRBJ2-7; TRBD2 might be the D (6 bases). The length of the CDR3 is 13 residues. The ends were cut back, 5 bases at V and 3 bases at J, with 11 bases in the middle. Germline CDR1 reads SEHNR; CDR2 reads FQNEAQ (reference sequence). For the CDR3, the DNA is TGTGCCAGCAGCCCCCTGGGGGGCTACGAGCAGTACTTC. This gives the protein CASSPLGGYEQYF.

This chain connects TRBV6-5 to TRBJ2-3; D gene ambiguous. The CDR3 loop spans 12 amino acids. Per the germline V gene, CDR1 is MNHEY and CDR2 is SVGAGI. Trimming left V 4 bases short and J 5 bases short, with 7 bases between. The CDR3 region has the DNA TGTGCCAGCAGTTCCTTCAGAGATACGCAGTATTTT. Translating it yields CASSSFRDTQYF.

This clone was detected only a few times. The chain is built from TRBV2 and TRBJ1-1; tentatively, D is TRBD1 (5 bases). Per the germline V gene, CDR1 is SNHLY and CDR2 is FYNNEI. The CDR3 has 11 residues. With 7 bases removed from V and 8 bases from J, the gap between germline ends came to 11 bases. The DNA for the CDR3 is TGTGCCAGCACGCCGAACAGGGAAGCTTTCTTT. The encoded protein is CASTPNREAFF.

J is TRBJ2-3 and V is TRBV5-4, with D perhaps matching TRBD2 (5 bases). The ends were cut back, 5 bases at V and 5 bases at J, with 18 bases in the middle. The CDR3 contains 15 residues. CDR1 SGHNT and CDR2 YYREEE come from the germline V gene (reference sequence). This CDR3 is CASRSAVAKIDTQYF. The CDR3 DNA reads TGTGCCAGCAGATCGGCGGTAGCGAAAATAGATACGCAGTATTTT.

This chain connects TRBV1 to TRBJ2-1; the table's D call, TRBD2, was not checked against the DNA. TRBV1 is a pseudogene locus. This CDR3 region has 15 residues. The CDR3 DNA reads TGCACCAGCAGCCAAACGGTTGCCTCCTACAATGAGCAGTTCTTC. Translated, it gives CTSSQTVASYNEQFF.

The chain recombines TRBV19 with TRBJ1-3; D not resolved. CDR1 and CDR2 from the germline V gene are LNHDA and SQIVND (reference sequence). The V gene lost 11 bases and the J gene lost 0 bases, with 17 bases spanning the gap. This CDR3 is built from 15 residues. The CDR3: CAAGLSDNSGNTIYF. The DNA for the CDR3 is TGTGCCGCCGGGTTGTCGGATAACTCTGGAAACACCATATATTTT.

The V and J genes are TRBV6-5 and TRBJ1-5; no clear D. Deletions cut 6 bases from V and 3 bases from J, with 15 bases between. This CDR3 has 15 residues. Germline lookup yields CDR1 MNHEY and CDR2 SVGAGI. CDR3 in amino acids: CASSPGTPLNQPQHF. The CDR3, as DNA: TGTGCCAGCAGCCCTGGTACACCTCTCAATCAGCCCCAGCATTTT.

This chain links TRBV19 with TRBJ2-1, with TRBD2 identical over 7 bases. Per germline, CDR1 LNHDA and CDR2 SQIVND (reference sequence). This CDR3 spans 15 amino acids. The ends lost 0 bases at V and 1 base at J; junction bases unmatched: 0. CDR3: CASSIDSGSYNEQFF. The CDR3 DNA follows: TGTGCCAGTAGTATAGATAGCGGGTCCTACAATGAGCAGTTCTTC.

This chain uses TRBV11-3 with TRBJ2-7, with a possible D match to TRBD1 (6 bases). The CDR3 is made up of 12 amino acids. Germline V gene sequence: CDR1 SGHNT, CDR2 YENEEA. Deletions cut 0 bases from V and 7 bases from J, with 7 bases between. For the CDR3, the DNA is TGTGCCAGCAGCTTAGATCAGGGGGAGCAGTACTTC. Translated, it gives CASSLDQGEQYF.

CDR3 region: CASSTLAGGPNEQFF. DNA for the CDR3: TGTGCCAGCAGCACTCTAGCGGGGGGACCCAATGAGCAGTTCTTC. This chain joins TRBV7-9 and TRBJ2-1; 11 bases match TRBD2. Unmatched junction bases numbered 6, after V lost 5 bases and J lost 6 bases. CDR3 length: 15 residues. Germline assignment: CDR1 SEHNR and CDR2 FQNEAQ (reference sequence).

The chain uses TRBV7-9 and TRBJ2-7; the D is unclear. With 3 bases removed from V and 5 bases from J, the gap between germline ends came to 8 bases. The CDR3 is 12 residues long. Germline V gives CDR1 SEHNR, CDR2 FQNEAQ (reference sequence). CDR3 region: CASSFFYNEQYF. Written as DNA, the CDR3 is TGTGCCAGCAGCTTCTTCTATAACGAGCAGTACTTC.

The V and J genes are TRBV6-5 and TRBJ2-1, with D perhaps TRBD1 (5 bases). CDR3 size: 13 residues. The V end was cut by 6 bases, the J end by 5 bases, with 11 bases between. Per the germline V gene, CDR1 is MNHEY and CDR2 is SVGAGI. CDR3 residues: CASRPLGDNEQFF. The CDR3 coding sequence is TGTGCCAGCAGGCCCTTAGGGGACAATGAGCAGTTCTTC.

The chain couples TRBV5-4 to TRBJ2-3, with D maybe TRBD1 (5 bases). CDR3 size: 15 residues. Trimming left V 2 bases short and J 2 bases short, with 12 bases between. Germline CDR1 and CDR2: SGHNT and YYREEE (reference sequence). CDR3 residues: CASSLIPGHTDTQYF. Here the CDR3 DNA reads TGTGCCAGCAGCTTAATTCCCGGACACACAGATACGCAGTATTTT.

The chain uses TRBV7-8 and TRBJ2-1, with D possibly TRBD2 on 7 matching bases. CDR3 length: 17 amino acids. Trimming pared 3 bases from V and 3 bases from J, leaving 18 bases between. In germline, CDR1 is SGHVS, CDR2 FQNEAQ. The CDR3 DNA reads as TGTGCCAGCAGCTTCAGGACTGGGGGGGCAGGCTACAATGAGCAGTTCTTC. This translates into CASSFRTGGAGYNEQFF.

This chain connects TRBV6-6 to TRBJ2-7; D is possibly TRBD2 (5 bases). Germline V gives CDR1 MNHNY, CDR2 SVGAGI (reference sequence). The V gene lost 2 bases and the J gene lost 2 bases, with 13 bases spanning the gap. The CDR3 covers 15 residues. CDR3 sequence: CASSYLEGSPYEQYF. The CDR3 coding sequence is TGTGCCAGCAGTTACCTTGAAGGGAGTCCCTACGAGCAGTACTTC.

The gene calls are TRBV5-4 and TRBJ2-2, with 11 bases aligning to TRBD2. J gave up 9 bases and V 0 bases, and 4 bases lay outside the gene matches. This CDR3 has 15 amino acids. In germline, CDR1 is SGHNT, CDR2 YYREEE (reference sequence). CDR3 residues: CASSLETSGGRELFF. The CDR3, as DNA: TGTGCCAGCAGCTTGGAAACTAGCGGGGGTCGGGAGCTGTTTTTT.

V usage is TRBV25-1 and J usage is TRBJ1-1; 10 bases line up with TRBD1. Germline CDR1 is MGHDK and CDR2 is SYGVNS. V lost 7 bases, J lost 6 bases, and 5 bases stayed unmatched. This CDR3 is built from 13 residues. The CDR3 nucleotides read TGTGCCAGCAAGACAGGGGGCGGTGCTGAAGCTTTCTTT. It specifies CASKTGGGAEAFF. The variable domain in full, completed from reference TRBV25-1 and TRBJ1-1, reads EADIYQTPRYLVIGTGKKITLECSQTMGHDKMYWYQQDPGMELHLIHYSYGVNSTEKGDLSSESTVSRIRTEHFPLTLESARPSHTSQYLCASKTGGGAEAFFGQGTRLTVV.

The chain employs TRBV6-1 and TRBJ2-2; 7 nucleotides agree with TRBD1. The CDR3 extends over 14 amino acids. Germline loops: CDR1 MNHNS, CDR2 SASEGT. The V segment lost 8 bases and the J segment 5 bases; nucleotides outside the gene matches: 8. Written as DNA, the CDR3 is TGTGCCAGCGCTTCGACAGGGTGGACCGGGGAGCTGTTTTTT. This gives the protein CASASTGWTGELFF.